This TCR beta chain emerged from a study of cytomegalovirus exposure and HLA in healthy donors. Study as a whole: Previous work identified roughly 110 million unique TCR beta sequences from roughly 170 million T cells. Drawn from HLA-typed donors, roughly 87 million unique TCRs were held in an early data release.

The CDR3 has 11 residues. The germline CDR1 and CDR2 sequences are MNHEY and SVGAGI. Between the trimmed V and J ends, which lost 2 bases and 6 bases, there was a span of 5 bases. Concerning this clone itself: Its antigen is unidentified.

The PCR employed 60 Vbeta primers together with 13 Jbeta primers. The protocol was immunoSEQ multiplex PCR, while the TCRdb copy is restricted to in-frame clones and leaves out a portion. The table lists roughly 130,000 clones, about two thirds of them singletons, with about 3% in the top ten. Study-level findings and limits: As a later analysis revealed, most CMV-associated TCR beta chains appeared HLA-restricted.

This sequence joins TRBV6-5 and TRBJ2-7, with a tentative D call TRBD1 (5 bases). This TCR derives from a woman aged 55-70 years in good health and CMV-seropositive. Sequencing was carried out using PBMCs. CDR3 sequence (DNA): TGTGCCAGCAGTTACAGGGGCGAGCAGTACTTC. It codes for CASSYRGEQYF.